The 2 T cell receptor beta chains below were found in one sample sequenced in a study of cytomegalovirus exposure and HLA in healthy donors (TCRdb year 2017). Libraries were made using the immunoSEQ multiplex PCR assay. The multiplex PCR relied on a mix of 60 forward primers for TCR Vbeta segments and 13 reverse primers for TCR Jbeta segments. TCRdb limited this immuneACCESS table to in-frame rearrangements with V and J called. A share of clones is missing; checked studies link under half to unresolved V genes, and the rest is unexplained. In all, the sample holds about 220,000 clones, and over 65% of those were seen once. 0.63% of the sample belongs to the ten largest clones. The source material was PBMCs. The source of these receptors is a man aged 18 to 29 in good health and CMV-seronegative.

This clone was found once. The chain is built from TRBV30 and TRBJ1-6; a weak D match, TRBD1 (5 bases). Germline CDR1 GTSNPN, CDR2 SVGIG (reference sequence). The CDR3 sequence is 15 residues long. V was trimmed by 0 bases and J by 6 bases, leaving 12 bases between them. The CDR3 spells CAWSVWGGGNSPLHF. In nucleotides, the CDR3 is TGTGCCTGGAGTGTATGGGGGGGTGGTAATTCACCCCTCCACTTT. The whole variable domain, remainder taken from reference TRBV30 and TRBJ1-6, is SQTIHQWPATLVQPVGSPLSLECTVEGTSNPNLYWYRQAAGRGLQLLFYSVGIGQISSEVPQNLSASRPQDRQFILSSKKLLLSDSGFYLCAWSVWGGGNSPLHFGNGTRLTVT.

The rearrangement joins TRBV6-6 to TRBJ1-1, with D perhaps matching TRBD1 (6 bases). Between the trimmed V and J ends, which lost 5 bases and 2 bases, there was a span of 18 bases. Germline V CDR1 and CDR2: MNHNY, SVGAGI (reference sequence). The CDR3 loop spans 16 amino acids. CDR3 in DNA: TGTGCCAGCAGTATGGTTCAGGGGCCACAAAACACTGAAGCTTTCTTT. This codes for CASSMVQGPQNTEAFF.